This TCR beta chain was captured by sequencing in a study of blood T cell repertoires in COVID-19. Study-level background: Sites in the United States, Italy and Spain provided acute and convalescent COVID-19 samples. T cells, B-cell-depleted T cells, or PBMCs provided the cDNA or gDNA that served as material.

With V trimmed by 0 bases and J by 5 bases, 1 base remained unmatched. This CDR3 region has 15 residues. Germline lookup yields CDR1 SNHLY and CDR2 FYNNEI. Sequenced by immunoSEQ multiplex PCR; TCRdb stores in-frame clones only, minus some. This sample has roughly 200,000 clones, with roughly 90% found just once. This receptor was identified in a man in his late teens or twenties with active or convalescent COVID-19. Specimen: peripheral blood. This chain links TRBV2 with TRBJ2-5, with 12 bases matching TRBD2. The CDR3 protein is CASSEALAGGETQYF. CDR3 nucleotides: TGTGCCAGCAGTGAAGCGCTAGCGGGAGGGGAGACCCAGTACTTC.